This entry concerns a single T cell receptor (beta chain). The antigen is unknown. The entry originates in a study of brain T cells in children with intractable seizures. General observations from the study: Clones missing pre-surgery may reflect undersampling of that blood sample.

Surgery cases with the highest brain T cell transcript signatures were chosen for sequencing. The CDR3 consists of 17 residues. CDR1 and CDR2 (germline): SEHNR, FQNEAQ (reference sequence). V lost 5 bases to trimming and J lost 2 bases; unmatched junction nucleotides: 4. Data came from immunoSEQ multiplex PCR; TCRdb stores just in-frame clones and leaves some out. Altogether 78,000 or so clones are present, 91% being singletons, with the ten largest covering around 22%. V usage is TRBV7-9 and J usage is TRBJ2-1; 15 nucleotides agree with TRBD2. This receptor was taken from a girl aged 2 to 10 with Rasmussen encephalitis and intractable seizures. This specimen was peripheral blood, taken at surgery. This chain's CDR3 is CASSRGTSGRPYNEQFF. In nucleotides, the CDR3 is TGTGCCAGCAGCCGGGGGACTAGCGGGAGGCCCTACAATGAGCAGTTCTTC.